What follows is one T cell receptor beta chain and its context. What it binds is unknown. The method was immunoSEQ multiplex PCR; TCRdb's version includes in-frame clones alone and lacks a portion of them. Of more than 85,000 clones listed, 88% are singletons. Pooling was applied to second doses at about 4 or about 12 weeks. The CDR3 consists of 12 residues. The germline V and J ends were trimmed by 5 bases and 5 bases, with 9 bases remaining between them. Germline lookup yields CDR1 SEHNR and CDR2 FQNEAQ (reference sequence). The data are from a study of T cell responses to AZD1222 COVID-19 vaccine. Study conclusions and caveats: Once two AZD1222 doses were given, Spike-specific TCR breadth and depth went up. Just a handful of AZD1222 recipients were seropositive at baseline. Donors were largely white British and mainly female; clonal diversity was possibly underestimated.

The sequence was collected from an adult who received the AZD1222 COVID-19 vaccine. The gene calls are TRBV7-9 and TRBJ2-5; D remains ambiguous. The sequenced sample was peripheral blood, obtained 28 days after the second AZD1222 dose. CDR3 DNA sequence: TGTGCCAGCAGCCGAGCGTGGGAGACCCAGTACTTC. This translates into CASSRAWETQYF.